Listed here is a single TCR beta chain. Its antigen target is currently unknown. One base away there is no much larger clone; base qualities are not given. This sample was taken from a study of T cell repertoires in cytomegalovirus infection (dated by TCRdb to the late 2010s). For context, the study as a whole: Recently identified HLA-C-restricted CMV epitopes, whose presentation resists viral immunomodulation, were targeted by peptide stimulations together with well-studied HLA-B-restricted epitopes. Donor HLA type was relevant to the analysis, as public TCR beta signatures indicated carriage of CMV infection together with the matching HLA type.

The research as a whole found: Cumulative frequency of public TCR beta family members discriminated carriers of CMV infection plus the relevant HLA type in this cohort and an independent approximately 370-donor cohort. The ex vivo response was dominated by HLA-C-restricted CMV-specific TCR beta clonotypes, which also provided the single most frequent clonotype in two of eight donors.

Sequences DFQATT (CDR1) and SNEGSKA (CDR2) are obtained from the germline V gene (reference sequence). There are 13 amino acids in the CDR3, from cysteine to phenylalanine inclusive. Only the CDR3 DNA stays, 39 bases, in frame from base 1. V loses 2 bases, J loses 4 bases, and the germline ends lie 11 bases apart. These reads were obtained on an Illumina HiSeq 1500. TCRdb reworked the public reads: Q25 trimming with fastp, MiXCR clone assembly, productive beta chains retained. A single entry per CDR3 protein holds the most common genes and DNA from its merged rows. This sample holds about 830,000 distinct CDR3 sequences; less than 35% were observed only once. Together, the top ten hold 9.5% to 15% of the sample. Interpreted using the paper, the treatment or condition label stands for: in vitro stimulation with specific CMV peptide epitopes to enrich CMV-specific T cells.

The receptor was isolated from a human donor in good health (CMV status not recorded). Some clones in this sample may be carry-over from other donors' samples. Recombination linked TRBV20-1 to TRBJ1-1, with the D gene not confidently named. The sequencing here drew on cultured CD8+ T cells from PBMCs, taken from culture after CMV antigen stimulation. The CDR3 corresponds to CSARPVMGTEAFF. The nucleotide sequence reads as follows: TGCAGTGCTAGACCAGTCATGGGCACTGAAGCTTTCTTT.